Detailed here is one T cell receptor beta chain. Its specificity is not known. Indicated time point: recipient sample about 28 days before transplant, after cytoreduction. These data originate in a study of T cell clonotyping in hematopoietic cell transplantation. TCRdb keeps only in-frame clones here, not all; method: immunoSEQ multiplex PCR. The table includes tens of thousands of clones, about 95% detected once. Study-wide results and limits: Cells were unsorted, so CD4 and CD8 contributions were not separated. Few recipient clonotypes overlapped donors; over 95% were de novo at given depth. Recipient TCR diversity dropped after transplant; expanded clonotypes rose from day 30 to 180.

The trim removed 5 bases at V and 9 bases at J, leaving 16 bases unmatched. This CDR3 comprises 17 residues. Per the germline V gene, CDR1 is PRHDT and CDR2 is FYEKMQ (reference sequence). This TCR was recovered from a woman aged 45-59 years with acute myeloid leukemia. Some clones in this sample may be carry-over from other donors' samples. Sequenced material: peripheral blood mononuclear cells, taken before stem cell transplant. The genes are TRBV13 and TRBJ1-6; TRBD1 agrees at 7 bases. CDR3 sequence reads: CASSINRGVKGFSPLHF. In nucleotides, the CDR3 is TGTGCCAGCAGCATCAACAGGGGAGTAAAGGGTTTTTCACCCCTCCACTTT.